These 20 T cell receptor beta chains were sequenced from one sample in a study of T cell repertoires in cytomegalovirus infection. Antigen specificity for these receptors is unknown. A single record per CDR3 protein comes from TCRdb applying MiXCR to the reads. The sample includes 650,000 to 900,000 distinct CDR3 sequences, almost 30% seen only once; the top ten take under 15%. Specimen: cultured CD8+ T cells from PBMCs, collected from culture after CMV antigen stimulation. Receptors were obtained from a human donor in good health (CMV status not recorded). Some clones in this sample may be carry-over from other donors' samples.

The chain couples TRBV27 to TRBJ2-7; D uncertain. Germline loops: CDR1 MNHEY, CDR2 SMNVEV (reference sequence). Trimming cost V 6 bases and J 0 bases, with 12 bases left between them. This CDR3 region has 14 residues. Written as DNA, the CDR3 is TGTGCCAGCAGGGAGACACCGAGCTCCTACGAGCAGTACTTC. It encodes CASRETPSSYEQYF.

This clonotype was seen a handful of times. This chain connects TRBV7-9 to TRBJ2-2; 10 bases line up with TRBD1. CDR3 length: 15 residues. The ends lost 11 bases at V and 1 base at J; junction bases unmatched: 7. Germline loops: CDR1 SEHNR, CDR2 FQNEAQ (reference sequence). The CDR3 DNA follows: TGTGCCGAGACAGGGGGCGTAGGGAACACCGGGGAGCTGTTTTTT. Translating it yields CAETGGVGNTGELFF.

The CDR3 coding sequence is TGTGCCAGCAGCTTAGCCTCAGACCCGTTCTTC. Protein product: CASSLASDPFF. This chain links TRBV7-8 with TRBJ2-1; D call uncertain. The CDR3 length is 11 residues. CDR1 is SGHVS and CDR2 is FQNEAQ in the germline V gene. The germline V and J ends were trimmed by 0 bases and 15 bases, with 9 bases remaining between them.

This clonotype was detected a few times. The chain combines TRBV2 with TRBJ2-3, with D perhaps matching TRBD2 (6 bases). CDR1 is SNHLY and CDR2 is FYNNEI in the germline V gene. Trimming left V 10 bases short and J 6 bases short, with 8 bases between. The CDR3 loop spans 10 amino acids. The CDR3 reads CATGGDTQYF. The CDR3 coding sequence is TGTGCCACAGGAGGGGATACGCAGTATTTT. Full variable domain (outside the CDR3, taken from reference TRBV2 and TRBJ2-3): EPEVTQTPSHQVTQMGQEVILRCVPISNHLYFYWYRQILGQKVEFLVSFYNNEISEKSEIFDDQFSVERPDGSNFTLKIRSTKLEDSAMYFCATGGDTQYFGPGTRLTVL.

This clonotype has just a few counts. The CDR3 region is CASSLGTQGYSGNTIYF. The CDR3 nucleotides read TGTGCCAGCAGCTTAGGGACCCAAGGCTACTCTGGAAACACCATATATTTT. V is TRBV7-2 and J is TRBJ1-3, with D hard to call. The V gene's germline CDR1 is SGHTA and CDR2 FQGNSA. The CDR3 totals 17 residues. Deletions cut 1 base from V and 0 bases from J, with 13 bases between. Together with reference TRBV7-2 and TRBJ1-3, the CDR3 gives the full variable domain: GAGVSQSPSNKVTEKGKDVELRCDPISGHTALYWYRQSLGQGLEFLIYFQGNSAPDKSGLPSDRFSAERTGGSVSTLTIQRTQQEDSAVYLCASSLGTQGYSGNTIYFGEGSWLTVV.

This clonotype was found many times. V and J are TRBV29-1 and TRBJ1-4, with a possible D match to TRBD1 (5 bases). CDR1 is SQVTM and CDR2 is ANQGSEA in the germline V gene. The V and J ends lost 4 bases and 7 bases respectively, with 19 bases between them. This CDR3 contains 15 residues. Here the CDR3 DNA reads TGCAGCGTTGGTGTCAGTGGGGGTCTGGTTGAAAAACTGTTTTTT. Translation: CSVGVSGGLVEKLFF.

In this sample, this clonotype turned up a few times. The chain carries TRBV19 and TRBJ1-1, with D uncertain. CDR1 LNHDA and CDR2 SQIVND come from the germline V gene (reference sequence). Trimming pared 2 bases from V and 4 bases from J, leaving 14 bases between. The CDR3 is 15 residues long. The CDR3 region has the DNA TGTGCCAGTAGTATAACTCCGGCCTACCTCACTGAAGCTTTCTTT. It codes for CASSITPAYLTEAFF.

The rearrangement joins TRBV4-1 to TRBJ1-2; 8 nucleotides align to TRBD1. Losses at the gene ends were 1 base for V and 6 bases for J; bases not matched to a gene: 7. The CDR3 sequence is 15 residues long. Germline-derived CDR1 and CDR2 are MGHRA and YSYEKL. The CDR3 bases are TGCGCCAGCAGCCAAGGCCGGACAGGGCCAAATGGCTACACCTTC. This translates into CASSQGRTGPNGYTF.

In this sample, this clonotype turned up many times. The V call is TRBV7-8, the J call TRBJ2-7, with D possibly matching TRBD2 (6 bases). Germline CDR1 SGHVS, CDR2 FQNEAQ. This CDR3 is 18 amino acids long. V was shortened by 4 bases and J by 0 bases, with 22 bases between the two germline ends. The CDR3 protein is CASSSLTLAPSGSYEQYV. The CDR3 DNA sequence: TGTGCCAGCAGCTCGCTTACTCTAGCGCCGTCAGGCTCCTACGAGCAGTACGTC.

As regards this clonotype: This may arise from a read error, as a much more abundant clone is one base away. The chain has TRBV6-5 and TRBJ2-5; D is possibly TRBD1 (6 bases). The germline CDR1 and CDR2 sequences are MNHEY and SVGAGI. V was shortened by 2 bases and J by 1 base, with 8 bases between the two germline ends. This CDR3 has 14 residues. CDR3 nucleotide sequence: TGTGCCAGCAGTTACGAACAGGGCCAAGAGACCCAGTACTTC. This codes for CASSYEQGQETQYF.

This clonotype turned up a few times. CDR3 amino acids: CASSSTDSSNYGYTF. The CDR3 DNA sequence: TGTGCCAGCAGTTCGACGGACAGTTCTAACTATGGCTACACCTTC. The chain carries TRBV27 and TRBJ1-2; weak D call: TRBD1 (6 bases). This CDR3 is 15 amino acids long. The germline V gene encodes CDR1 MNHEY and CDR2 SMNVEV (reference sequence). Trimming left V 4 bases short and J 0 bases short, with 12 bases between.

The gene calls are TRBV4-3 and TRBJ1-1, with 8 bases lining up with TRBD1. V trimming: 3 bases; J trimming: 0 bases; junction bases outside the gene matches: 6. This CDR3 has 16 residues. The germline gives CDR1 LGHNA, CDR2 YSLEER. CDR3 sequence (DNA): TGCGCCAGCAGCCAGTACGGACAGGGTTTGAACACTGAAGCTTTCTTT. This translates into CASSQYGQGLNTEAFF.

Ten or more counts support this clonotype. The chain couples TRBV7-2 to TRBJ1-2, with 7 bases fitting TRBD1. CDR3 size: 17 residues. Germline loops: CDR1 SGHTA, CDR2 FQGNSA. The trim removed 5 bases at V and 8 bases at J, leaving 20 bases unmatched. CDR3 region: CASSQLRRDRALGGYTF. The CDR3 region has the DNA TGTGCCAGCAGCCAACTCCGGCGAGACAGGGCTTTAGGCGGCTACACCTTC.

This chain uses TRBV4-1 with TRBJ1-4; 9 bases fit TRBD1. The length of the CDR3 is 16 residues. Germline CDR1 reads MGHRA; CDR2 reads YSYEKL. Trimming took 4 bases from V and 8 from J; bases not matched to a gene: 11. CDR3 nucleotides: TGCGCCAGCAGCCGCAAGTTCGGGACAGGGCAGGAAAAACTGTTTTTT. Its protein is CASSRKFGTGQEKLFF.

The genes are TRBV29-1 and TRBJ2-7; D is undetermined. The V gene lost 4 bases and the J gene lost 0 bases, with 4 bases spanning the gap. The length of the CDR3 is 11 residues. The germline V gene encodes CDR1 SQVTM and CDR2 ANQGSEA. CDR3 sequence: CSVGSSYEQYF. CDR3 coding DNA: TGCAGCGTTGGCTCCTCCTACGAGCAGTACTTC.

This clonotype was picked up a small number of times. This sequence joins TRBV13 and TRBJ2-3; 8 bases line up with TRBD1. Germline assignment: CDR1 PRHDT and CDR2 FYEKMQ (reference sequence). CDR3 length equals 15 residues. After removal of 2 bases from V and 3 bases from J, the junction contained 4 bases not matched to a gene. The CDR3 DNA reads TGTGCCAGCAGCTTAACGGACAGGGCTACAGATACGCAGTATTTT. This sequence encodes CASSLTDRATDTQYF.

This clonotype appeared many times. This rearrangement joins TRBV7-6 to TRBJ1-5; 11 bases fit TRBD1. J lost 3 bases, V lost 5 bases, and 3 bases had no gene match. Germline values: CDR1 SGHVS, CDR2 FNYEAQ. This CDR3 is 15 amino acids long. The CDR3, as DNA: TGTGCCAGCAGCAAGGACAGGGGGCCCAATCAGCCCCAGCATTTT. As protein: CASSKDRGPNQPQHF.

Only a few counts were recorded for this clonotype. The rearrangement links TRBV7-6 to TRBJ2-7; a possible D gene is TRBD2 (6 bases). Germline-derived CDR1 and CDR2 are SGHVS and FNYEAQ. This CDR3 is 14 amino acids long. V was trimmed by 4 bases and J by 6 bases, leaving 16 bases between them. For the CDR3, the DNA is TGTGCCAGCAGCTCCGCGGGCAGGGAGGCCGAGCAGTACTTC. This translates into CASSSAGREAEQYF.

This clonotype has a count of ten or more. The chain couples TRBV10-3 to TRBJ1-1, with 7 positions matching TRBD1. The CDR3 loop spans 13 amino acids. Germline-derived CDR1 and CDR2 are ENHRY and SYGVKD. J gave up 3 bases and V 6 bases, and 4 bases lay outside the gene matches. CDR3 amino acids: CAISLTGDTEAFF. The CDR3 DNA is TGTGCCATCAGCCTCACAGGGGACACTGAAGCTTTCTTT.

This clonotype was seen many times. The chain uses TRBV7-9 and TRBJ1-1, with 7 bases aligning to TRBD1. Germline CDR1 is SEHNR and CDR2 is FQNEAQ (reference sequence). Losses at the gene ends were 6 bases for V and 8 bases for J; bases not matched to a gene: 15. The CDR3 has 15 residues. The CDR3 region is CASRDARQGTGEAFF. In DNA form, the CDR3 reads TGTGCCAGCAGGGACGCAAGACAGGGCACAGGGGAAGCTTTCTTT.